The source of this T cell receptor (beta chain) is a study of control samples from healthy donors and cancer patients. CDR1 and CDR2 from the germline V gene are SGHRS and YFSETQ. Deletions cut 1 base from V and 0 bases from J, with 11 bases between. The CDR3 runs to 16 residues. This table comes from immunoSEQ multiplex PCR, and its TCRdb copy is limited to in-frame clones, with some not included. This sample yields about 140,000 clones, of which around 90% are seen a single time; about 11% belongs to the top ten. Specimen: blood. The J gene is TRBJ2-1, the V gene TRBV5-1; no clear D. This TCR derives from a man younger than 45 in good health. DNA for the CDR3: TGCGCCAGCAGCTTGTGGGCGGAAAGCTCCTACAATGAGCAGTTCTTC. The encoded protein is CASSLWAESSYNEQFF.